This T cell receptor beta chain was documented in a study of T cells after somatic rescue of genetic block (dated by TCRdb to between 2020 and 2021). Regarding the study in general: What the study looked at was long-term robustness, specifically in a T-cell system that came about through somatic rescue of a genetic block in T-cell development.

Via the germline V gene, CDR1 is MGHDK and CDR2 SYGVNS. The junction carries 5 bases between V and J, which are trimmed by 6 bases and 3 bases respectively. The CDR3 runs 12 residues from the cysteine to the phenylalanine. Only the CDR3 DNA stays, 36 bases, in frame from base 1. Of note for this clone: The target of this receptor is not known. Base qualities were left out, and no much larger clone turns up one base away.

Receptor libraries were prepared by the immunoSEQ multiplex PCR assay. In its TCRdb copy, this immuneACCESS table keeps in-frame sequences only and misses some clones. Where compared with another copy, unresolved V genes explain less than half of these, and the others have no known cause. Present in this sample are some 74,000 clones, roughly 90% of which were seen just once. In total, the top ten clones hold 2.8% of the sample. The receptor was isolated from a young man. The rearranged segments are TRBV25-1 and TRBJ1-4; a tentative D match to TRBD1 spans 5 bases. The specimen was peripheral blood mononuclear cells (PBMCs). The CDR3: CASRGPNEKLFF. The bases are TGTGCCAGCAGGGGGCCTAATGAAAAACTGTTTTTT.